These 5 T cell receptor beta chains originate from one sample sequenced in a study of blood T cell repertoires in COVID-19. TCRdb's copy holds only in-frame clones and misses some; the assay was immunoSEQ multiplex PCR. Here the sample spans roughly 35,000 clones, roughly 92% being singletons. Sequencing input: peripheral blood. The receptors were sampled from a human donor in a cohort sampled during active COVID-19.

A single count supports this clone. The V call is TRBV12-3 or TRBV12-4, the J call TRBJ2-1; D is uncertain. V was trimmed by 6 bases and J by 7 bases, leaving 7 bases between them. The CDR3 is 11 amino acids. The CDR3 bases are TGTGCCAGCAGCCCCAGTAATGAGCAGTTCTTC. This sequence encodes CASSPSNEQFF.

The rearrangement links TRBV5-4 to TRBJ2-2; 13 bases are a match to TRBD2. The CDR3 runs 16 residues. CDR1 and CDR2 from the germline V gene are SGHNT and YYREEE (reference sequence). J was trimmed by 5 bases and V by 0 bases; bases with no gene match: 1. The CDR3, as DNA: TGTGCCAGCAGCTTGGAGGGACTAGCGGGAACCGGGGAGCTGTTTTTT. Amino acids: CASSLEGLAGTGELFF.

The chain combines TRBV25-1 with TRBJ2-2; 9 bases are shared with TRBD2. The ends lost 3 bases at V and 5 bases at J; junction bases unmatched: 10. This CDR3 region has 17 residues. Germline V gene lookup returns CDR1 MGHDK and CDR2 SYGVNS. CDR3 sequence (DNA): TGTGCCAGCAGTGACCGGTTAGCGGGAGTGAGGACCGGGGAGCTGTTTTTT. Its translation: CASSDRLAGVRTGELFF.

The J gene is TRBJ1-2, the V gene TRBV16, with 8 bases identical to TRBD1. This CDR3 is built from 17 residues. CDR1 KGHSY and CDR2 FQNENV come from the germline V gene. Unmatched junction bases numbered 10, after V lost 0 bases and J lost 4 bases. Here the CDR3 DNA reads TGTGCCAGCAGCCAATCGCCCTCGACAGGGGTCAGCTATGGCTACACCTTC. This gives the protein CASSQSPSTGVSYGYTF.

V is TRBV7-9 and J is TRBJ2-7; TRBD1 matches at 9 bases. This CDR3 has 16 residues. Germline V CDR1 and CDR2: SEHNR, FQNEAQ (reference sequence). Trimming took 6 bases from V and 5 from J; bases not matched to a gene: 14. CDR3 sequence: CASSCTGGECGDEQYF. In nucleotides, the CDR3 is TGTGCCAGCAGTTGTACAGGGGGCGAATGCGGCGACGAGCAGTACTTC.